This T cell receptor beta chain derives from a study of blood T cell repertoires in COVID-19. Looking at the study overall: Samples representing acute and convalescent COVID-19 were sourced from the United States, Italy and Spain. Nucleic acid was either cDNA or gDNA, and it came from T cells, B-cell-depleted T cells, or PBMCs.

This CDR3 comprises 16 residues. Germline CDR1 reads LGHDT; CDR2 reads YNNKEL (reference sequence). The ends lost 0 bases at V and 2 bases at J; junction bases unmatched: 3. In the source study's methods: The assay estimated nucleated cells by amplifying reference gene primers. This table comes from immunoSEQ multiplex PCR, and its TCRdb copy is limited to in-frame clones, with some not included. V, J and clone size derive from that table, while D and trimming were established from the DNA sequence. This sample carries over 110,000 clones, 80% to 90% of them seen once, and the ten largest clones take around 1.7%.

The specimen sequenced was peripheral blood. The V and J genes are TRBV3-1 (or the pseudogene TRBV3-2) and TRBJ2-3, with 9 bases matching TRBD2. The sequence derives from a woman in her forties or fifties with acute or convalescent COVID-19. CDR3 in amino acids: CASSQEPGLATDTQYF. The CDR3 DNA is TGTGCCAGCAGCCAAGAACCGGGACTAGCCACAGATACGCAGTATTTT.